The sequence of this T cell receptor beta chain was determined in a study of cytomegalovirus exposure and HLA in healthy donors. Turning to the study itself: Of all 400 or so donors who were genotyped, around 79% belonged to the Caucasian-associated ancestry cluster.

The study ran its PCR with 60 Vbeta and 13 Jbeta primers. The protocol was immunoSEQ multiplex PCR, while the TCRdb copy is restricted to in-frame clones and leaves out a portion. The table lists some 51,000 clones, approximately 71% of them singletons. The CDR3 runs to 14 residues. Trimming took 2 bases from V and 4 from J; bases not matched to a gene: 2. The germline V gene has CDR1 KGHSH and CDR2 LQKENI. Of note for this clone: What it binds is unknown.

Study-wide results and limits: Prior analysis indicated that the majority of TCR beta V segments exhibited productivity approximately 90% or approximately 30% of the time. A later analysis reportedly found fewer N-insertions in an Asian-associated ancestry cluster than the roughly 700-donor mean.

The TCR comes from a man aged 40-49 years in good health and CMV-seropositive. Sequenced: PBMCs. The genes are TRBV18 and TRBJ1-1, with TRBD1 matching 9 bases. The CDR3 bases are TGTGCCAGCTCACCATTGGACAGGGGCACTGAAGCTTTCTTT. Its protein is CASSPLDRGTEAFF. The entire variable domain, with the rest obtained from reference TRBV18 and TRBJ1-1, is as follows: NAGVMQNPRHLVRRRGQEARLRCSPMKGHSHVYWYRQLPEEGLKFMVYLQKENIIDESGMPKERFSAEFPKEGPSILRIQQVVRGDSAAYFCASSPLDRGTEAFFGQGTRLTVV.